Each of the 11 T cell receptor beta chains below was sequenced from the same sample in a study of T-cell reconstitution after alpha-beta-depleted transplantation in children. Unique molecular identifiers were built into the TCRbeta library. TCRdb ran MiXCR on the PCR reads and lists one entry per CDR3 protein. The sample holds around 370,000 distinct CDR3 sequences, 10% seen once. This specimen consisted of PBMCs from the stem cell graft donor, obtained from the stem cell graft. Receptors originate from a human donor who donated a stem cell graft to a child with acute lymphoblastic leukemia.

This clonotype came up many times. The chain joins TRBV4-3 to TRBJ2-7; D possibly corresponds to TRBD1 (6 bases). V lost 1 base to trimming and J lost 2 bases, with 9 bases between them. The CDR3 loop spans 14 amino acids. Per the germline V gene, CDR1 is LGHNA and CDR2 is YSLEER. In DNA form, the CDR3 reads TGCGCCAGCAGCCAAGGGACAGTAGCCTACGAGCAGTACTTC. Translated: CASSQGTVAYEQYF.

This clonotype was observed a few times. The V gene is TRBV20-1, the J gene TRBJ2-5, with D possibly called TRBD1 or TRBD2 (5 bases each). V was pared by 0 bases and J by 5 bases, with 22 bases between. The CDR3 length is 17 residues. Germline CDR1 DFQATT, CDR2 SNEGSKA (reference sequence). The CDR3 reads CSARDPGPRGPMETQYF. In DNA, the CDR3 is TGCAGTGCTAGAGATCCCGGCCCGAGGGGACCGATGGAGACCCAGTACTTC.

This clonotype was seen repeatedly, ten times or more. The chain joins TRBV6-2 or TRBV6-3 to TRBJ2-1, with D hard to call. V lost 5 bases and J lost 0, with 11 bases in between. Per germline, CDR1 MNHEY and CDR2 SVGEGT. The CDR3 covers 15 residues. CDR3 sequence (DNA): TGTGCCAGCAGTCTCTCGAGTGGCTCCTACAATGAGCAGTTCTTC. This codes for CASSLSSGSYNEQFF.

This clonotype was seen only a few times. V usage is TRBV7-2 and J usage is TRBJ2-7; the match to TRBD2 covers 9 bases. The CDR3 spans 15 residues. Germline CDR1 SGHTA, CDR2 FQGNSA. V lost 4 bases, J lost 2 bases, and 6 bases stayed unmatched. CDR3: CASSSVAGEAYEQYF. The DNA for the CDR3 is TGTGCCAGCAGCTCTGTAGCGGGAGAGGCCTACGAGCAGTACTTC.

CDR3 sequence (DNA): TGTGCCAGCAGTCATTCCGGCAGAGGGCTCGAGACCCAGTACTTC. It yields the protein CASSHSGRGLETQYF. V and J are TRBV12-3 or TRBV12-4 and TRBJ2-5; TRBD2 is a possible D gene (5 bases). V was shortened by 5 bases and J by 5 bases, with 18 bases between the two germline ends. This CDR3 is 15 amino acids long.

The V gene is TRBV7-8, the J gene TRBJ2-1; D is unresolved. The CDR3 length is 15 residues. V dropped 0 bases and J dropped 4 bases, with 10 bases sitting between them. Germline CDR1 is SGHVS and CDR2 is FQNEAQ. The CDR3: CASSLARVIYNEQFF. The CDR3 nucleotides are TGTGCCAGCAGCTTAGCCCGAGTGATTTACAATGAGCAGTTCTTC.

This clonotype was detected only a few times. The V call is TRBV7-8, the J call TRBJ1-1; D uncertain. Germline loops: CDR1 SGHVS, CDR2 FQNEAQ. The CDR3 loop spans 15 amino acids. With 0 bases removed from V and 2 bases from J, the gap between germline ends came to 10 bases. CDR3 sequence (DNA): TGTGCCAGCAGCTTAGCGTCCAGTTTTAACACTGAAGCTTTCTTT. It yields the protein CASSLASSFNTEAFF.

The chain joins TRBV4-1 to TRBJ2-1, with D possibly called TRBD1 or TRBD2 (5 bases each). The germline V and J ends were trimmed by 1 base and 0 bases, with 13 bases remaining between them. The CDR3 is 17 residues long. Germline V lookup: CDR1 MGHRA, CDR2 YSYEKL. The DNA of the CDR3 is TGCGCCAGCAGCCAAGTTTTAGGGGACGTCTCCTACAATGAGCAGTTCTTC. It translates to CASSQVLGDVSYNEQFF.

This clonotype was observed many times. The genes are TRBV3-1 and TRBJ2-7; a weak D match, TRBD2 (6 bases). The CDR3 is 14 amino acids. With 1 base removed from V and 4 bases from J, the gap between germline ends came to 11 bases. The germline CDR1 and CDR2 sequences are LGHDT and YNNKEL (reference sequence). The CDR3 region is CASSQAGASYEQYF. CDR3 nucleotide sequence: TGTGCCAGCAGCCAAGCGGGAGCCTCTTACGAGCAGTACTTC.

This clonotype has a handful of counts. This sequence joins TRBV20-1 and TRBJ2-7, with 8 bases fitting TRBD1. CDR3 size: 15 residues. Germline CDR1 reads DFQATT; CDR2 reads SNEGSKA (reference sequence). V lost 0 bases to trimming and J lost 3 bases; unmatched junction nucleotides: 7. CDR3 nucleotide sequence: TGCAGTGCTAGAGACCCTAAAACAGGGGGCTACGAGCAGTACTTC. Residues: CSARDPKTGGYEQYF.

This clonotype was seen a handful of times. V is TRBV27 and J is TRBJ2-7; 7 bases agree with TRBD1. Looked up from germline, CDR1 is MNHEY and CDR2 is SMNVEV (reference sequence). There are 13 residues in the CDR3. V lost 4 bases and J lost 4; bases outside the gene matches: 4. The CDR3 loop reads CASSSTGVYEQYF. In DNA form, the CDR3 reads TGTGCCAGCAGTTCCACAGGGGTTTACGAGCAGTACTTC.